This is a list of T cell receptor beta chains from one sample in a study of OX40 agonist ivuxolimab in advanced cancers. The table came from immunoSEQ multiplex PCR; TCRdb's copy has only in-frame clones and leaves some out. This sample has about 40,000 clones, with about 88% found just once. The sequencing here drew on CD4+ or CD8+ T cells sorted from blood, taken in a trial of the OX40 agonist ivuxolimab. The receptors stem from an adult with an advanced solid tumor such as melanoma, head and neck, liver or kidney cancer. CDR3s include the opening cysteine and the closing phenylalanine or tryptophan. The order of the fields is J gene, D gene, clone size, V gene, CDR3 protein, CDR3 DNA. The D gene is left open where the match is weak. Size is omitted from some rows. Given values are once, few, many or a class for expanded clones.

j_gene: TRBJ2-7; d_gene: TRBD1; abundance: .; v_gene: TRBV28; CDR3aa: CASSSIRQGFFYEQYF; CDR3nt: TGTGCCAGCAGTTCCATACGACAGGGTTTCTTCTACGAGCAGTACTTC
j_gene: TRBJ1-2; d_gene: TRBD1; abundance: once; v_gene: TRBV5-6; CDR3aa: CASSSHGTAYGYTF; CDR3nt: TGTGCCAGCAGCTCTCACGGGACAGCCTATGGCTACACCTTC
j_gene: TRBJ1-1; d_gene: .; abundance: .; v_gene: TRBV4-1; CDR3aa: CASSQEPVGGRGAEAFF; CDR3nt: TGCGCCAGCAGCCAAGAGCCGGTCGGGGGTCGGGGCGCTGAAGCTTTCTTT
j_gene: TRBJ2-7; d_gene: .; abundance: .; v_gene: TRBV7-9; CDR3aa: CASSSPRDGTYEQYF; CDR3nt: TGTGCCAGCAGCTCCCCCCGTGACGGAACCTACGAGCAGTACTTC
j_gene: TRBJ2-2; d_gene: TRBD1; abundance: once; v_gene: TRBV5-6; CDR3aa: CASSSQGAPTGELFF; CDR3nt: TGTGCCAGCAGCTCACAGGGGGCGCCCACCGGGGAGCTGTTTTTT
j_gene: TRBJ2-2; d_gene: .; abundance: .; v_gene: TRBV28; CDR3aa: CASSLSWTVNTGELFF; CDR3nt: TGTGCCAGCAGTTTATCATGGACAGTGAACACCGGGGAGCTGTTTTTT
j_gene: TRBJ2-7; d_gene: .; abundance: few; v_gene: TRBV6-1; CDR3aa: CASSEMTASYEQYF; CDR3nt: TGTGCCAGCAGTGAAATGACAGCAAGCTACGAGCAGTACTTC
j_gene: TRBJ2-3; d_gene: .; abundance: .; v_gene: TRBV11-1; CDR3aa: CASSPGTAADTQYF; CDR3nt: TGTGCCAGCAGCCCAGGGACCGCGGCAGATACGCAGTATTTT
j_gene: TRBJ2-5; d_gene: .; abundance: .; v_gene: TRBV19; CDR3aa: CASSIFSGGLETQYF; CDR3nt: TGTGCCAGTAGTATATTCAGTGGGGGGCTGGAGACCCAGTACTTC
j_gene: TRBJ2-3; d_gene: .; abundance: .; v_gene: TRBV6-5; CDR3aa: CAIRGDTDTQYF; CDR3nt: TGTGCCATCAGGGGGGACACAGATACGCAGTATTTT
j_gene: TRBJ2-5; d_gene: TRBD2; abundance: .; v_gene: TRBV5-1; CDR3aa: CASRGGEGQYF; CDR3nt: TGCGCCAGCAGGGGAGGGGAAGGCCAGTACTTC
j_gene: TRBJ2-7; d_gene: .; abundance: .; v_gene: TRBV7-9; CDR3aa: CASSLDLYEQYF; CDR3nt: TGTGCCAGCAGCTTGGATCTCTACGAGCAGTACTTC
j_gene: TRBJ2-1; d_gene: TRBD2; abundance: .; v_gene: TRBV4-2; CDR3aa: CASSLTGREGAQEQFF; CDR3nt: TGTGCCAGCAGCCTTACGGGGCGGGAGGGGGCCCAGGAGCAGTTCTTC
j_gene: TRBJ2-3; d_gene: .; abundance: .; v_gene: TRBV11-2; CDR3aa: CASSLGGTLPDTQYF; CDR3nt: TGTGCCAGCAGCTTAGGGGGGACACTACCAGATACGCAGTATTTT
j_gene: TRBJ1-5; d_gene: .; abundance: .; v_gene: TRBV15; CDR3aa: CATSRDRGNQPQHF; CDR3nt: TGTGCCACCAGCAGAGATCGGGGCAATCAGCCCCAGCATTTT
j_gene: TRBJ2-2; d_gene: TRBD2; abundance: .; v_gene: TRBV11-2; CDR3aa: CASSYLAGVTGELFF; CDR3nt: TGTGCCAGCAGCTATCTAGCGGGAGTCACCGGGGAGCTGTTTTTT
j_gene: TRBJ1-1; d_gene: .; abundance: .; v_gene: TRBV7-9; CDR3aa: CASSLGLGLLNTEAFF; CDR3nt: TGTGCCAGCAGCTTAGGTTTAGGCCTGCTGAACACTGAAGCTTTCTTT
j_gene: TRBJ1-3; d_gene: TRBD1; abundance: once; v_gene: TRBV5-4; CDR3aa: CASSDRGVGNTIYF; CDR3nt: TGTGCCAGCAGTGACAGGGGGGTAGGAAACACCATATATTTT
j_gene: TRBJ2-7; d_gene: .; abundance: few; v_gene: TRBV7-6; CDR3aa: CASSSGNEQYF; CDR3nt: TGTGCCAGCAGCTCAGGGAACGAGCAGTACTTC
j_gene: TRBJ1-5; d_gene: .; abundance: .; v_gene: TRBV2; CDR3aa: CASSEEGSQPQHF; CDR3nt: TGTGCCAGCAGTGAAGAGGGGAGTCAGCCCCAGCATTTT
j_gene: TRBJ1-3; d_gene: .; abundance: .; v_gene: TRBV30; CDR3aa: CAWSLGAGGNTIYF; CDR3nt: TGTGCCTGGAGTTTGGGAGCCGGGGGAAACACCATATATTTT
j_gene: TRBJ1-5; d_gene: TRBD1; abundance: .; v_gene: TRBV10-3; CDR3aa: CAISVGQSSNQPQHF; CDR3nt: TGTGCCATCAGCGTGGGACAGAGTAGCAATCAGCCCCAGCATTTT
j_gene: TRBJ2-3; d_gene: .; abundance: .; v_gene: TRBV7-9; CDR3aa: CASSSAEDTQYF; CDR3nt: TGTGCCAGCAGCTCCGCGGAGGATACGCAGTATTTT
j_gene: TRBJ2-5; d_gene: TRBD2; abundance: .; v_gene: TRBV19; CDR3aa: CASSTPRTSGRRETQYF; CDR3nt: TGTGCCAGTAGTACCCCCCGGACTAGCGGGAGAAGAGAGACCCAGTACTTC
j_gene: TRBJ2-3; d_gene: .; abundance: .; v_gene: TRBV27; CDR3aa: CASSLKSADFFTDTQYF; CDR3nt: TGTGCCAGCAGTTTAAAAAGTGCTGACTTTTTCACAGATACGCAGTATTTT
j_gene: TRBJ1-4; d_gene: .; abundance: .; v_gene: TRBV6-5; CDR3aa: CASSYGPTNEKLFF; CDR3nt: TGTGCCAGCAGTTACGGTCCGACTAATGAAAAACTGTTTTTT
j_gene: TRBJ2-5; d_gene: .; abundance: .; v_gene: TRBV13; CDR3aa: CASSRRGRWETQYF; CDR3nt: TGTGCCAGCAGCCGGCGTGGGCGTTGGGAGACCCAGTACTTC
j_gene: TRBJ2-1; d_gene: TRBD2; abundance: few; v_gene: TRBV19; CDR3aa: CASSDSGGLYNEQFF; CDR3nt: TGTGCCAGTAGCGACAGCGGGGGACTTTACAATGAGCAGTTCTTC
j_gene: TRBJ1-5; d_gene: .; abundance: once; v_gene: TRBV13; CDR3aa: CASSLGQGIDQPQHF; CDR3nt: TGTGCCAGCAGCTTAGGGCAGGGGATCGATCAGCCCCAGCATTTT
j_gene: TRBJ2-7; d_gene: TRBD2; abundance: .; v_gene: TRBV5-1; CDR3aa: CASSLWAGGIDEQYF; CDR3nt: TGCGCCAGCAGCTTGTGGGCGGGAGGGATCGACGAGCAGTACTTC
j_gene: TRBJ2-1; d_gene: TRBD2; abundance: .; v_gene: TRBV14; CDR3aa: CASSPLAGGPSRSYNEQFF; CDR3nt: TGTGCCAGCAGCCCACTAGCGGGAGGGCCTTCTCGGTCCTACAATGAGCAGTTCTTC
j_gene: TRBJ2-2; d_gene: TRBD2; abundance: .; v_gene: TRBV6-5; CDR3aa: CASSYPSGVNTGELFF; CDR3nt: TGTGCCAGCAGTTACCCTAGCGGGGTGAACACCGGGGAGCTGTTTTTT
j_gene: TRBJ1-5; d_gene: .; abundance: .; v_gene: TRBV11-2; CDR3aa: CASSLGRGNQPQHF; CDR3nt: TGTGCCAGCTCCTTGGGGAGGGGCAATCAGCCCCAGCATTTT
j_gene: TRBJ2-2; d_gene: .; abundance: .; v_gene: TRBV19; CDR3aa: CASTPGSSNTGELFF; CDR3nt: TGTGCCAGTACACCCGGGAGCTCGAACACCGGGGAGCTGTTTTTT
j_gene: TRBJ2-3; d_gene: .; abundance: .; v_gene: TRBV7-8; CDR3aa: CASSLVGGTQYF; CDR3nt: TGTGCCAGCAGCTTAGTGGGCGGCACGCAGTATTTT
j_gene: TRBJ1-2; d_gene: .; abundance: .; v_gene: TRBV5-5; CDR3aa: CASSRTYYGYTF; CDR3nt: TGTGCCAGCAGCCGGACCTACTATGGCTACACCTTC
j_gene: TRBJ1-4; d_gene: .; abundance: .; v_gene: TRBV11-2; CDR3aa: CASSSDVNEKLFF; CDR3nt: TGTGCCAGCAGCTCTGATGTTAATGAAAAACTGTTTTTT
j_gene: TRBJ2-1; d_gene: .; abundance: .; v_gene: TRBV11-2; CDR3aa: CASSLDRYRDEQFF; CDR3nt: TGTGCCAGCAGCTTGGATCGTTACAGGGATGAGCAGTTCTTC
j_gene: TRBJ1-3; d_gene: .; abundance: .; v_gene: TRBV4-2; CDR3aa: CASSPFMGSGNTIYF; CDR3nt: TGTGCCAGCAGCCCTTTCATGGGCTCTGGAAACACCATATATTTT
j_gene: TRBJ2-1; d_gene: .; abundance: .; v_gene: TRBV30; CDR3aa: CAWSVSYNNEQFF; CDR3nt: TGTGCCTGGAGTGTATCATACAACAATGAGCAGTTCTTC
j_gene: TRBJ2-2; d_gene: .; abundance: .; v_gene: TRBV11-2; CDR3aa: CASSLGRHVNTGELFF; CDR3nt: TGTGCCAGCAGCTTAGGTAGACACGTTAACACCGGGGAGCTGTTTTTT
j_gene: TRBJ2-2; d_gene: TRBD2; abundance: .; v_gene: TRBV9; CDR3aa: CASLPGLGGGELFF; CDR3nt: TGTGCAAGTCTCCCGGGACTAGGGGGTGGGGAGCTGTTTTTT